The following is a T cell receptor beta chain sequence with its context. What it recognizes is unknown. As defined, naive CD8 cells were CD45RO-negative and positively selected for CCR7, with terminally differentiated effector memory CD45RA+ cells excluded. Every donor, a Caucasian adult, lived in Nashville, Tennessee. This sample is drawn from a study of shared clonotypes between healthy human individuals. General study results and limits: Researchers found naive subsets generally carried larger estimated richness than memory subsets. The study drew on few donors, limiting represented genetic and exposure-history diversity.

TCRdb's table, derived via immunoSEQ multiplex PCR, lists solely in-frame clones and lacks some. The repertoire holds millions of clones, with about 95% as singletons. Germline CDR1 and CDR2: SGHNT and YYREEE (reference sequence). This CDR3 has 12 amino acids. The ends were cut back, 4 bases at V and 7 bases at J, with 12 bases in the middle. The chain employs TRBV5-4 and TRBJ2-7; D possibly corresponds to TRBD1 (5 bases). The specimen was naive CD8+ T cells sorted from blood. The source is a man between 18 and 29 years old in good health. The CDR3 is CASSVGEIEQYF. The CDR3, as DNA: TGTGCCAGCAGCGTAGGGGAAATTGAGCAGTACTTC.